The 6 T cell receptor beta chains listed next were all sequenced from one sample in a study of blood T cell repertoires in COVID-19. TCRdb's table, derived via immunoSEQ multiplex PCR, lists solely in-frame clones and lacks some. This table has fewer than 300,000 clones, about 86% appearing once. Source material: peripheral blood. These receptors were taken from a young woman with COVID-19, enrolled during active disease.

The rearrangement links TRBV28 to TRBJ1-2, with a weak D call TRBD1 (6 bases). CDR1 MDHEN and CDR2 SYDVKM come from the germline V gene. The CDR3 length is 14 residues. V was clipped by 3 bases and J by 4 bases, with 12 bases between them. CDR3 amino acids: CASSFNTGRYGYTF. The CDR3 bases are TGTGCCAGCAGTTTCAATACAGGGCGCTATGGCTACACCTTC.

CDR3 coding DNA: TGCGCCAGCAGTCGACCCCGGGACAGCAATTTGACTGGGAGCACTGAAGCTTTCTTT. Translated, it gives CASSRPRDSNLTGSTEAFF. The chain employs TRBV23-1 and TRBJ1-1; TRBD1 aligns across 7 bases. TRBV23-1 qualifies as an ORF whose function is uncertain. This CDR3 contains 19 residues. V dropped 4 bases and J dropped 4; count of bases not matched to a gene: 21.

V and J are TRBV11-2 and TRBJ2-2, with TRBD2 matching over 9 bases. Germline V lookup: CDR1 SGHAT, CDR2 FQNNGV. This CDR3 is 16 amino acids long. Unmatched junction bases numbered 10, after V lost 6 bases and J lost 5 bases. The CDR3 here is CASRPGRGGRTGELFF. CDR3 in DNA: TGTGCCAGCAGACCCGGGCGGGGGGGCAGGACCGGGGAGCTGTTTTTT.

This clone was found once. The chain links TRBV2 to TRBJ2-1; 7 bases agree with TRBD2. The V and J ends lost 6 bases and 4 bases, in that order; junction bases with no gene match: 9. The CDR3 runs to 15 residues. CDR1 and CDR2 from the germline V gene are SNHLY and FYNNEI. The CDR3 region has the DNA TGTGCCAGCAGCCTAGGACTAGGTGGATACAATGAGCAGTTCTTC. The encoded protein is CASSLGLGGYNEQFF.

The V call is TRBV2, the J call TRBJ2-7; D remains unclear. The germline V gene has CDR1 SNHLY and CDR2 FYNNEI. This CDR3 contains 11 residues. Trimming removed 6 bases at V and 1 base at J, with 4 bases between. The CDR3 nucleotides are TGTGCCAGCAGCCAATCCTACGAGCAGTACTTC. Encoded protein: CASSQSYEQYF.

The rearrangement links TRBV7-6 to TRBJ2-2, with no clear D. CDR1 is SGHVS, CDR2 FNYEAQ, per germline. The CDR3 covers 15 residues. V was cut by 1 base and J by 0 bases, with 6 bases left in between. The DNA for the CDR3 is TGTGCCAGCAGCTTAGGCGGTACGAACACCGGGGAGCTGTTTTTT. It specifies CASSLGGTNTGELFF.